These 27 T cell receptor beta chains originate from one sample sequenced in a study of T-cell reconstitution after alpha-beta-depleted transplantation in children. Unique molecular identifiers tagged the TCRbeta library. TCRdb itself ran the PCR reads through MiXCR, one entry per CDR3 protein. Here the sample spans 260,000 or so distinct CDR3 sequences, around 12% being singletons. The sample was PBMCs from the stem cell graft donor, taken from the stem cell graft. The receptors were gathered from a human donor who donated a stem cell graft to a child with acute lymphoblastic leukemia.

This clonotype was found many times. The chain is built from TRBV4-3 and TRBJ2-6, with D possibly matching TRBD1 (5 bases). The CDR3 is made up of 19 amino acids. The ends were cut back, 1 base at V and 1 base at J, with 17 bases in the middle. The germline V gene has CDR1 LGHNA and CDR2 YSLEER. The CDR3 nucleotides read TGCGCCAGCAGCCAAGTACGCAGGGAACAACGATCTGGGGCCAACGTCCTGACTTTC. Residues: CASSQVRREQRSGANVLTF.

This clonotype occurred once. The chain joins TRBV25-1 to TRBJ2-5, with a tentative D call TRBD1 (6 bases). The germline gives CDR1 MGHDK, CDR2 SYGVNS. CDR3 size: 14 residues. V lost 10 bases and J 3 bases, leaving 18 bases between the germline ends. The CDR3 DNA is TGTGCCATCAGCCACGGGACAATCGAAGAGACCCAGTACTTC. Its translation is CAISHGTIEETQYF.

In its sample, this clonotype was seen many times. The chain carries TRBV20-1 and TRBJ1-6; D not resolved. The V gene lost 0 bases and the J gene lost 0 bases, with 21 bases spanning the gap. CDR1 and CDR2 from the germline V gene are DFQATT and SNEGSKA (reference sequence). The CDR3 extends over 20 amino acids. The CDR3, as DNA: TGCAGTGCTAGAGATCGGCTCCCCGGGAACGTCGGCTCCTATAATTCACCCCTCCACTTT. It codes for CSARDRLPGNVGSYNSPLHF.

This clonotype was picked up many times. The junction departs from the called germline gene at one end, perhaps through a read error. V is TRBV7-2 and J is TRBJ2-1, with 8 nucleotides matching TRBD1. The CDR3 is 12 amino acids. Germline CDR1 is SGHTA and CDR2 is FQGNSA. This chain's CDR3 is CASSARQGKELF. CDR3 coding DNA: TGTGCCAGCAGCGCGCGACAGGGGAAGGAGCTCTTC.

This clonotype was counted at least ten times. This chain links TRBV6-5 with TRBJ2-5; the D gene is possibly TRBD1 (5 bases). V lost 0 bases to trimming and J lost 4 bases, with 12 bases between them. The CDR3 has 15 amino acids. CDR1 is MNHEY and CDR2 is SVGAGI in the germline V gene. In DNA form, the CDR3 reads TGTGCCAGCAGTTACTCGTTTGGGGCCGGAGAGACCCAGTACTTC. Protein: CASSYSFGAGETQYF.

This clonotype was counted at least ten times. CDR3 DNA: TGTGCCAGCAGCTTGGAGGGACCGTACGGAAACACCATATATTTT. It translates to CASSLEGPYGNTIYF. V usage is TRBV5-5 and J usage is TRBJ1-3; a possible D gene is TRBD1 (5 bases). The V end lost 0 bases, the J end lost 4 bases, and 11 bases lay between the germline ends. The CDR3 has 15 residues. Germline CDR1 reads SGHKS; CDR2 reads YYEKEE (reference sequence).

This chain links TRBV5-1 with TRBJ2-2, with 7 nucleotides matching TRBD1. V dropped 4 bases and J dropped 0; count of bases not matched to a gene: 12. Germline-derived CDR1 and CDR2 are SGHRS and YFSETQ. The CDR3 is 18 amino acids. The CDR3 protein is CASSQRTGHAANTGELFF. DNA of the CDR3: TGCGCCAGCAGCCAAAGGACAGGTCACGCCGCGAACACCGGGGAGCTGTTTTTT.

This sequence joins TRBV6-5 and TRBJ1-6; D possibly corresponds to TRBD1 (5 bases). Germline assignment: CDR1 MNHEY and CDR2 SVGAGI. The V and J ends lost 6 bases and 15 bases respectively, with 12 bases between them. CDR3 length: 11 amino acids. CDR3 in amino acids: CASSPGGVLHF. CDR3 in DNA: TGTGCCAGCAGCCCGGGAGGGGTCCTCCACTTT.

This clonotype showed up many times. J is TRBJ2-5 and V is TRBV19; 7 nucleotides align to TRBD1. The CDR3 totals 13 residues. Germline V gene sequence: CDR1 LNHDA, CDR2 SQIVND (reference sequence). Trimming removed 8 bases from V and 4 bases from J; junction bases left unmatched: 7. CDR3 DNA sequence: TGTGCCAGTGGGGAGACAGGGACAGAGACCCAGTACTTC. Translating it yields CASGETGTETQYF.

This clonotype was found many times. The CDR3 reads CASSSRISTGGYGYTF. CDR3 in DNA: TGTGCCAGCAGTTCCCGAATCTCGACAGGGGGCTATGGCTACACCTTC. This chain links TRBV12-3 or TRBV12-4 with TRBJ1-2; 9 nucleotides agree with TRBD1. V was pared by 4 bases and J by 4 bases, with 10 bases of the junction left unmatched. The CDR3 has 16 residues.

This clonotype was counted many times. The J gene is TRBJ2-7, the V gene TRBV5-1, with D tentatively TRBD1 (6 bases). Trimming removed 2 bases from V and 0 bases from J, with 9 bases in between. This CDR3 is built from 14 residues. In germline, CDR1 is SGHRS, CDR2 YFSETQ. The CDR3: CASSFYRDSYEQYF. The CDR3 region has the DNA TGCGCCAGCAGCTTCTACAGGGACTCCTACGAGCAGTACTTC.

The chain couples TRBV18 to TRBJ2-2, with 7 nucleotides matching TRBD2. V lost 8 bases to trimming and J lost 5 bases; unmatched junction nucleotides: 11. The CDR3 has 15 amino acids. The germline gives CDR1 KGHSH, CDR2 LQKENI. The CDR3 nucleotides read TGTGCCAGCGCCCCCAGTCTAGCGGATACCGGGGAGCTGTTTTTT. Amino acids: CASAPSLADTGELFF.

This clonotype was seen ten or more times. DNA for the CDR3: TGCGCCAGCAGCTTGGGCAGCATAAACACCGGGGAGCTGTTTTTT. Translated: CASSLGSINTGELFF. The J gene is TRBJ2-2, the V gene TRBV5-1; D call uncertain. The CDR3 is made up of 15 amino acids. Germline V gene sequence: CDR1 SGHRS, CDR2 YFSETQ. V lost 0 bases and J lost 2, with 8 bases in between. Combining the CDR3 with reference TRBV5-1 and TRBJ2-2 gives the whole variable domain KAGVTQTPRYLIKTRGQQVTLSCSPISGHRSVSWYQQTPGQGLQFLFEYFSETQRNKGNFPGRFSGRQFSNSRSEMNVSTLELGDSALYLCASSLGSINTGELFFGEGSRLTVL.

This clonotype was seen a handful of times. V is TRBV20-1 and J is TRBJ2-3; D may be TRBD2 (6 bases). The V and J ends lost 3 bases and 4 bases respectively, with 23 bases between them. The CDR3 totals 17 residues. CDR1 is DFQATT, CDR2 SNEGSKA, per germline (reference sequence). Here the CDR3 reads CSASVPGTAVGADTQYF. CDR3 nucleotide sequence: TGCAGTGCTAGCGTTCCCGGGACTGCAGTCGGGGCAGATACGCAGTATTTT.

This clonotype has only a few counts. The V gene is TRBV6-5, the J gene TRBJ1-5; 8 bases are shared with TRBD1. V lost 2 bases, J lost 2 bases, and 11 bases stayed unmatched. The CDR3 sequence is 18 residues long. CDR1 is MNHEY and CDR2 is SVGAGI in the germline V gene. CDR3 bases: TGTGCCAGCAGTTACCAGGGGGCGTCACGGGAGGGCAATCAGCCCCAGCATTTT. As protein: CASSYQGASREGNQPQHF.

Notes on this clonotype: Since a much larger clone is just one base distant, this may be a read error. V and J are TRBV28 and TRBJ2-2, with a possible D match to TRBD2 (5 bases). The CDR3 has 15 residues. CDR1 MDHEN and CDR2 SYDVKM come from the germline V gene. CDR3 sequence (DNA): TGTGCCAGCACGGACTCGTTAGTTGCCACCGGGGAGCCGTTTTTT. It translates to CASTDSLVATGEPFF.

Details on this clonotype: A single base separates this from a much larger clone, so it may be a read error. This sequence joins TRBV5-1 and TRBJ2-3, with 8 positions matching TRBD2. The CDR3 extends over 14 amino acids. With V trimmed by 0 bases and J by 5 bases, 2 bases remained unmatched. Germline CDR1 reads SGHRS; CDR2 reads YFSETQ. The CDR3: CASSLGTSLDTQYF. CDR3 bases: TGCGCCAGCAGCTTGGGGACTAGCTTAGATACGCAGTATTTT.

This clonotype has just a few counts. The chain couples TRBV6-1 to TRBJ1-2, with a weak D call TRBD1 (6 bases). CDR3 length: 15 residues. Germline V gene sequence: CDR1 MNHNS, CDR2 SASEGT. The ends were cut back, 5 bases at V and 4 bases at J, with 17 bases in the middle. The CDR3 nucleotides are TGTGCCAGCAGTCCCCGGGACACCTCACGCTATGGCTACACCTTC. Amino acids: CASSPRDTSRYGYTF.

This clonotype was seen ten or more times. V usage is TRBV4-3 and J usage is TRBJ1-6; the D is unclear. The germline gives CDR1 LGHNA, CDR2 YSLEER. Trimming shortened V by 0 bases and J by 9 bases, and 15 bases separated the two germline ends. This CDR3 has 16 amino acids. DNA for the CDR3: TGCGCCAGCAGCCAAGAACGCCAGACTTCCGGTTCACCCCTCCACTTT. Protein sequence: CASSQERQTSGSPLHF.

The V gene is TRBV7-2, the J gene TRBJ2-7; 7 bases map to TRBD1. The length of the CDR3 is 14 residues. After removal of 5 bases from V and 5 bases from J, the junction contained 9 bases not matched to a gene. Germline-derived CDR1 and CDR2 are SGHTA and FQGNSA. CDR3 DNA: TGTGCCAGCAGCCCGAAGACAGGGCGGGACGAGCAGTACTTC. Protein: CASSPKTGRDEQYF.

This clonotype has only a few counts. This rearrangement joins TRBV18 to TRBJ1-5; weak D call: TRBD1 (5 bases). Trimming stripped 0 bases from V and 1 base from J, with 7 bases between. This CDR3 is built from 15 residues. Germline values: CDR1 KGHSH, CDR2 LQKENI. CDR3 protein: CASSPPGGSNQPQHF. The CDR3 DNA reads TGTGCCAGCTCACCACCGGGGGGGAGCAATCAGCCCCAGCATTTT.

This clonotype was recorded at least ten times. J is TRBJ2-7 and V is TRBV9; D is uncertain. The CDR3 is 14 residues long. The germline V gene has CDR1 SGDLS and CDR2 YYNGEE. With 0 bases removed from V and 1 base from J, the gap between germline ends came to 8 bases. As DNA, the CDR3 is TGTGCCAGCAGCGTAGAGGTCGCATCCTACGAGCAGTACTTC. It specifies CASSVEVASYEQYF.

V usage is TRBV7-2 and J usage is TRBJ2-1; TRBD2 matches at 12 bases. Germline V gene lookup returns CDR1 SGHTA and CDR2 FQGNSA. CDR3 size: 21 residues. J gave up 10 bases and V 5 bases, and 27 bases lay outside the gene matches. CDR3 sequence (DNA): TGTGCCAGCAGCCACTCCCCGCGGGTGACTCTAGCGGGAGGGCAGGTGGTCGAGCAGTTCTTC. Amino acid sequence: CASSHSPRVTLAGGQVVEQFF.

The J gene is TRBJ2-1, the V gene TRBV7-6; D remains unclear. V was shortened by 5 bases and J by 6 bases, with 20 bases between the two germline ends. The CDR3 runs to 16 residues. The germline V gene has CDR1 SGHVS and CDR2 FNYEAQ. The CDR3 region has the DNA TGTGCCAGCAGCCCCGCAGGTATGCTGAAGGCCAATGAGCAGTTCTTC. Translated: CASSPAGMLKANEQFF.

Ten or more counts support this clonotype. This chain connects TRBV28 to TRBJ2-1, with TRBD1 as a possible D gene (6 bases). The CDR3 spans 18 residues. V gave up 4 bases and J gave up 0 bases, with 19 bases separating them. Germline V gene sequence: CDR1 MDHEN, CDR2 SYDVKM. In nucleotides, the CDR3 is TGTGCCAGCAGTTCCCTCTGGGGGCACAGCAGCTCCTACAATGAGCAGTTCTTC. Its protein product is CASSSLWGHSSSYNEQFF.

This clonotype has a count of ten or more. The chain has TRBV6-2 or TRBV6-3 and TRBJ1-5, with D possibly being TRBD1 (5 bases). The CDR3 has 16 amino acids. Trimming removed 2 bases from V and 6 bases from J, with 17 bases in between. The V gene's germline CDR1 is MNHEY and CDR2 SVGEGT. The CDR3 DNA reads TGTGCCAGCAGTTACATGGGACCGACATCGGGTCAGCCCCAGCATTTT. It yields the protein CASSYMGPTSGQPQHF.

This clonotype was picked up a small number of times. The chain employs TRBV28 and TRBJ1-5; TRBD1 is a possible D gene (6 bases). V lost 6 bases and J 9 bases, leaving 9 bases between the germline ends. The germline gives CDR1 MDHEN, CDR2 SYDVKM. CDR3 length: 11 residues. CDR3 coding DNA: TGTGCCAGCAGCTCGGACAGGCCCCAGCATTTT. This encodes CASSSDRPQHF.